This passage covers 9 T cell receptor beta chains from one sample sequenced in a study of cytomegalovirus exposure and HLA in healthy donors. Both 60 Vbeta primers and 13 Jbeta primers went into the PCR. Assay: immunoSEQ multiplex PCR; the TCRdb copy retains only in-frame clones and omits some. The listing contains under 90,000 clones. Sequencing was performed on PBMCs. These receptors were collected from a female donor in good health and CMV-seropositive.

The chain is built from TRBV19 and TRBJ2-2; D might be TRBD2 (6 bases). The CDR3 length is 15 residues. Trimming took off 8 bases at V and 1 base at J, with 14 bases between the two ends. Germline CDR1 LNHDA, CDR2 SQIVND (reference sequence). The CDR3 DNA follows: TGTGCCAGTGCCTCATGGCGGGAGAACACCGGGGAGCTGTTTTTT. Its translation is CASASWRENTGELFF. Looking up the rest from reference TRBV19 and TRBJ2-2 gives the full variable domain: DGGITQSPKYLFRKEGQNVTLSCEQNLNHDAMYWYRQDPGQGLRLIYYSQIVNDFQKGDIAEGYSVSREKKESFPLTVTSAQKNPTAFYLCASASWRENTGELFFGEGSRLTVL.

This sequence joins TRBV20-1 and TRBJ2-3; D is possibly TRBD2 (6 bases). Germline V gives CDR1 DFQATT, CDR2 SNEGSKA (reference sequence). The CDR3 totals 11 residues. Here the CDR3 DNA reads TGCAGCGCAGGGACTGCAGATACGCAGTATTTT. Translation: CSAGTADTQYF.

The gene calls are TRBV18 and TRBJ2-3; 13 positions agree with TRBD2. Germline V gene lookup returns CDR1 KGHSH and CDR2 LQKENI. The CDR3 consists of 16 residues. Trimming at V came to 6 bases and at J to 2 bases, leaving 5 bases not matched to a gene. The CDR3 here is CASSGLAGLSTDTQYF. The DNA of the CDR3 is TGTGCCAGCTCGGGACTAGCGGGGCTATCCACAGATACGCAGTATTTT.

The chain is built from TRBV11-2 and TRBJ2-1, with 12 positions matching TRBD2. The length of the CDR3 is 16 residues. Germline CDR1 is SGHAT and CDR2 is FQNNGV. After removal of 5 bases from V and 3 bases from J, the junction contained 5 bases not matched to a gene. CDR3 in DNA: TGTGCCAGCAGCAGAACGACTAGCGGGGGCTACAATGAGCAGTTCTTC. Encoded protein: CASSRTTSGGYNEQFF.

This chain links TRBV28 with TRBJ1-5; D gene uncertain. Trimming shortened V by 2 bases and J by 0 bases, and 5 bases separated the two germline ends. This CDR3 comprises 14 residues. Germline V gene lookup returns CDR1 MDHEN and CDR2 SYDVKM. CDR3 loop: CASSLHGSNQPQHF. The CDR3 DNA is TGTGCCAGCAGTTTACACGGTAGCAATCAGCCCCAGCATTTT.

CDR3 bases: TGTGCCATCAGTGCGGGCAGGGGCTACCTCTATGGCTACACCTTC. Its translation is CAISAGRGYLYGYTF. This chain connects TRBV10-3 to TRBJ1-2; a possible D gene is TRBD1 (6 bases). This CDR3 is 15 amino acids long. Germline loops: CDR1 ENHRY, CDR2 SYGVKD. Trimming took off 4 bases at V and 4 bases at J, with 16 bases between the two ends.

The chain employs TRBV7-3 and TRBJ2-1; perhaps TRBD1 as D (6 bases). CDR1 and CDR2 (germline): SGHTA, FQGTGA. Trimming took off 3 bases at V and 8 bases at J, with 14 bases between the two ends. This CDR3 has 14 residues. CDR3 DNA sequence: TGTGCCAGCAGCTTGGCCCACAGGGTAGATGAGCAGTTCTTC. It codes for CASSLAHRVDEQFF.

The gene calls are TRBV18 and TRBJ2-1; 9 bases fit TRBD1. CDR3 length: 16 residues. V lost 3 bases, J lost 4 bases, and 7 bases stayed unmatched. The V gene's germline CDR1 is KGHSH and CDR2 LQKENI. The CDR3 is CASSPFWGQGYNEQFF. The DNA for the CDR3 is TGTGCCAGCTCACCTTTTTGGGGACAGGGTTACAATGAGCAGTTCTTC.

The DNA for the CDR3 is TGTGCCAGCAGTCCCGCCCCCTACGAGAACGAGCAGTACTTC. This gives the protein CASSPAPYENEQYF. The V gene is TRBV6-5, the J gene TRBJ2-7, with D hard to call. This CDR3 is built from 14 residues. In germline, CDR1 is MNHEY, CDR2 SVGAGI. The V and J ends lost 5 bases and 5 bases respectively, with 16 bases between them.